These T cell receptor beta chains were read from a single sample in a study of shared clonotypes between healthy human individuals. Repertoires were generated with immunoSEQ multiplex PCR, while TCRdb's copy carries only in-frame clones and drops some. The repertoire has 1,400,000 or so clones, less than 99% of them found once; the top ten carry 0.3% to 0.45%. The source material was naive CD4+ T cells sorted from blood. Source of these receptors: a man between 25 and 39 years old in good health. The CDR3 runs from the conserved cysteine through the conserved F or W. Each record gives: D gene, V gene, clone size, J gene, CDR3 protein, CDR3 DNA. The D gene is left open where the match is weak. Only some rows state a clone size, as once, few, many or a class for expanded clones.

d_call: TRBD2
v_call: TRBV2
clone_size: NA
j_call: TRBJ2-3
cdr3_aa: CASGRSGRVDKDVDTQYF
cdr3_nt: TGTGCCAGCGGTCGTAGCGGGAGGGTGGATAAGGATGTAGATACGCAGTATTTT

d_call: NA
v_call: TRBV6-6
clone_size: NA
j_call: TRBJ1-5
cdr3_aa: CASSYSSGNQPQHF
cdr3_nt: TGTGCCAGCAGTTACTCTTCGGGCAATCAGCCCCAGCATTTT

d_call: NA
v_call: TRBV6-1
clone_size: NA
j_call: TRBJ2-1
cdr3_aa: CASSELSPYNEQFF
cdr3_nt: TGTGCCAGCAGTGAACTGAGTCCCTACAATGAGCAGTTCTTC

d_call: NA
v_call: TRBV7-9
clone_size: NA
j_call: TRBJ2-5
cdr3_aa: CASSMAGGQETQYF
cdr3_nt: TGTGCCAGCAGCATGGCAGGGGGGCAAGAGACCCAGTACTTC

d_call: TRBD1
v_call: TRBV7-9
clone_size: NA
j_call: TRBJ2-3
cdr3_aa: CASSFTGATDTQYF
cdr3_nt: TGTGCCAGCAGCTTCACAGGGGCGACAGATACGCAGTATTTT

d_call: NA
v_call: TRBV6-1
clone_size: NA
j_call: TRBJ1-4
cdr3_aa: CASSEWANEKLFF
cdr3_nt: TGTGCCAGCAGTGAATGGGCTAATGAAAAACTGTTTTTT

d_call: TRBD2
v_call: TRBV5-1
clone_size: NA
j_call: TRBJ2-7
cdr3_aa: CASSLASGSSYEQYF
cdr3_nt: TGCGCCAGCAGCTTGGCCAGCGGGAGTTCGTACGAGCAGTACTTC

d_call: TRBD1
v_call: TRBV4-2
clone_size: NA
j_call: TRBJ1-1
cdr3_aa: CASRPTGLNTEAFF
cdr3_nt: TGTGCCAGCAGACCGACAGGGTTGAACACTGAAGCTTTCTTT

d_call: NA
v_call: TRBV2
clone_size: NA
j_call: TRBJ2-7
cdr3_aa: CASSEQRYEQYF
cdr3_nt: TGTGCCAGCAGTGAGCAGCGCTACGAGCAGTACTTC

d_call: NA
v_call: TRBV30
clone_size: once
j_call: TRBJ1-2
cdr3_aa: CAWSEQGSYGYTF
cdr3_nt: TGTGCCTGGAGTGAGCAGGGATCCTATGGCTACACCTTC

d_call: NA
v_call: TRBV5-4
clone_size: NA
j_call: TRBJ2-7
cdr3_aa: CASSLVGGTGYEQYF
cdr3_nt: TGTGCCAGCAGCTTGGTTGGGGGTACAGGCTACGAGCAGTACTTC

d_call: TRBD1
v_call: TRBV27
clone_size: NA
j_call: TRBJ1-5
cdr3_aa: CASSLKGQGFLYSNQPQHF
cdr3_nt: TGTGCCAGCAGTTTAAAGGGACAGGGATTCCTTTATAGCAATCAGCCCCAGCATTTT